This T cell receptor beta chain was sequenced during a study of T cells in Graves' hyperthyroidism and ophthalmopathy. Patients were excluded for uncontrolled infection, other autoimmune disease, pregnancy or lactation. Diagnoses were established using clinical symptoms, serum thyroxine and TRAb, thyroid ultrasound and orbital computed tomography. General study results and limits: Ophthalmopathy, as predicted by the model, came a median around 6.7 months after the prediction. A model using 13 V-J features told ophthalmopathy apart from stable hyperthyroidism.

This clonotype was counted many times. The antigen is not known. There were TCR beta CDR3 regions amplified from RNA transcripts. In the first-round RT-PCR of the TCR CDR3, the HTBI primer set was used. TCRdb re-called the multiplex PCR reads with MiXCR, one entry per CDR3 protein. The sample contains a few hundred thousand distinct CDR3 sequences, 46% of which appear only once. The TCR sequence derives from an adult woman with Graves' disease, either hyperthyroidism or ophthalmopathy (not recorded which). The source material was peripheral blood or thyroid tissue (not recorded which).

The CDR3 here is CAISERDTYGYTF. In DNA, the CDR3 is TGTGCCATCAGTGAGCGCGACACTTATGGCTACACCTTC. The genes are TRBV10-3 and TRBJ1-2; D remains ambiguous. The CDR3 totals 13 residues. Trimming shortened V by 2 bases and J by 5 bases, and 9 bases separated the two germline ends. Per germline, CDR1 ENHRY and CDR2 SYGVKD.